This T cell receptor beta chain stems from a study of cytomegalovirus exposure and HLA in healthy donors. Study-wide findings and caveats: Despite most TCR sequences being rare, some public TCRs occurred in many donors. Based on reports, TCR beta sequences accurately predicted HLA-A and HLA-B alleles for most subjects. An observed cluster of highly shared sequence variants was recorded as a likely sequencing artifact. In a later analysis, a missense DCLRE1C variant was linked to TCR beta V- and J-gene trimming.

The primer mix had 60 Vbeta and 13 Jbeta primers. Produced via immunoSEQ multiplex PCR; TCRdb's table is partial and in-frame only. The sample shows 70,000 to 80,000 clones, and 2.5% to 3% sits with its ten largest clones. This CDR3 has 19 amino acids. V dropped 0 bases and J dropped 7; count of bases not matched to a gene: 13. Per the germline V gene, CDR1 is KGHSH and CDR2 is LQKENI. Regarding this clone: Its antigen is currently unknown.

The V call is TRBV18, the J call TRBJ2-1, with 12 bases identical to TRBD2. This sequence originates from a man in his forties in good health and CMV-seronegative. The source material was PBMCs. CDR3 sequence reads: CASSPPASGGAAGLNEQFF. The CDR3 nucleotides read TGTGCCAGCTCACCACCGGCTAGCGGGGGGGCCGCCGGTCTGAATGAGCAGTTCTTC.